This TCR beta chain is from a study of T-cell reconstitution after alpha-beta-depleted transplantation in children. Trimming cost V 7 bases and J 4 bases; bases outside gene matches: 6. In germline, CDR1 is SGHTA, CDR2 FQGNSA. The CDR3 consists of 14 residues. This clonotype has just a few counts. A library of TCRbeta sequences, prepared with unique molecular identifiers, was generated. TCRdb re-called the PCR reads with MiXCR, one entry per CDR3 protein. The sample yields hundreds of thousands of distinct CDR3 sequences, 10% to 15% seen once. The chain is built from TRBV7-2 and TRBJ1-3; 8 nucleotides line up with TRBD1. This receptor was taken from a male patient younger than 18 who had a stem cell transplant for acute myeloid leukemia, so the T cells may come from the graft donor. The sequences come from PBMCs, mostly from graft donor cells, collected 360 days after TCRalphabeta/CD19-depleted stem cell transplant. The CDR3, as DNA: TGTGCCAGCACTAAACAGGGGGGCGGAAACACCATATATTTT. Translating gives CASTKQGGGNTIYF.